This T cell receptor (beta chain) was documented in a study of T cell responses to AZD1222 COVID-19 vaccine (dated by TCRdb to 2020 to 2023). With regard to the full study: AZD1222 recipients whose second dose came at about 4 weeks and those whose second dose came at about 12 weeks were combined into one group, since spike-specific TCR depth and breadth did not differ between the two schedules. A total of about 250 trial participants underwent TCR sequencing, of whom about 200 had received two doses of AZD1222 and around 25 had received two doses of the MenACWY control vaccine. Trial participants were enrolled by age into 18-55, 56-69 and 70-plus year subgroups, with 148, 28 and 57 TCR-sequenced participants respectively.

Findings and caveats that apply to the study as a whole: Because no day 14 peak-response samples were available, repertoires were characterized only after the peak T cell response. After two AZD1222 doses, spike-specific TCR breadth and depth were significantly higher than at day 0 and than in MenACWY recipients. Conclusions about previously exposed vaccinees are limited because only five to seven AZD1222 recipients were SARS-CoV-2 seropositive at baseline. The 56-69-year group was small, and its depth increase did not reach significance, likely because of low power. Reportedly, almost half of the unique spike-specific TCRs recognized epitopes lying outside the regions that are mutated in the B.1.351 and B.1.1.7 variants. The vaccine-associated CD4 TCRs covered the entire spike protein, and the dominant responses fell in regions 160-218 and 743-854. Most participants were white British and females outnumbered males, and the authors suggested that clonal diversity may have been underestimated.

Explained via the paper, the time point label denotes: baseline before first vaccination. Vaccinee samples were obtained from the UK trials COV001 and COV002, which included a single-blind randomized controlled phase 2/3 trial of AZD1222 (ChAdOx1 nCoV-19) in healthy adults. For TCRbeta chain sequencing, PBMC samples from trial participants were taken at day 0 and at day 28 after the second dose. The CDR3 regions of human TCRbeta chains were subjected to immunosequencing. The authors' pipeline ran thus. Repertoire TCRs were matched against a reference library of SARS-CoV-2-specific TCRs generated with the MIRA antigen-specificity platform. Breadth meant the fraction of unique TCRs that were SARS-CoV-2-associated, whereas depth meant the fraction of total T cells that were SARS-CoV-2-associated. Using the MIRA data, each spike-specific TCR was assigned both to the spike region to which the TCR was reactive and to a CD4 or CD8 class. Log10-transformed breadth and depth values were compared by one-way ANOVA with Sidak's multiple comparisons tests. TCRdb took over this immuneACCESS table, retaining in-frame rearrangements with V and J assigned. Such tables are incomplete; in checked studies, under half of the missing clones stem from an unresolved V gene, and the remainder is unexplained. V and J calls and clone size are those listed in that table; D and trimming were worked out from the DNA. The sample profile shows over 100,000 clones; approximately 84% of them were found once. The ten largest make up about 9.4% of the sample.

As regards this clone: Its recognized antigen is unknown. Nothing much larger sits one base from this clone, and base qualities are not available.

The sequence derives from an adult in good health. The sample consisted of peripheral blood, taken on day 0 of AZD1222 vaccination.

In nucleotides, the sequence is TGTGCCAGCAGAACAGGGGGCTCTGGGGCCAACGTCCTGACTTTC. Its protein product is CASRTGGSGANVLTF. Recombination joined TRBV19 with TRBJ2-6; 8 middle bases align to TRBD1. From the cysteine up to the phenylalanine, the CDR3 has a length of 15 residues. This entry keeps only the CDR3 DNA: 45 bases, framed from base 1. Looking up the germline V gene (reference sequence) yields CDR1 LNHDA and CDR2 SQIVND. Trimming accounts for 9 bases at V and 0 bases at J, while the number of junction bases matched to no gene is 4.